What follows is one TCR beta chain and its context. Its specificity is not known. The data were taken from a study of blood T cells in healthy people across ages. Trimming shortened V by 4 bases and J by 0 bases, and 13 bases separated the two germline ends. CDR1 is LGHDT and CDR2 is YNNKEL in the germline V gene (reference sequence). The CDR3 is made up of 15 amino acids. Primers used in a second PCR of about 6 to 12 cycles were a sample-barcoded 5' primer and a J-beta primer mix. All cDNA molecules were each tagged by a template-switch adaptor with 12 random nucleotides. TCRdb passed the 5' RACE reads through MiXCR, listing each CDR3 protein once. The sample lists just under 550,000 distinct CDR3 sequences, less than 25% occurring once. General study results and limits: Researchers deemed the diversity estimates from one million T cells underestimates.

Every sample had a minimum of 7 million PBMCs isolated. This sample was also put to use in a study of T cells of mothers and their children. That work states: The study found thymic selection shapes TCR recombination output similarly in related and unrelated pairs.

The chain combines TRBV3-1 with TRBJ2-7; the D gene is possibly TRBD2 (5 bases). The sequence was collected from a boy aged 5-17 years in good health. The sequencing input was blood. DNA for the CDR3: TGTGCCAGCAGCCCGGGGATCGGTGGCTCCTACGAGCAGTACTTC. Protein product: CASSPGIGGSYEQYF.